This TCR beta chain was sequenced for a study of blood T cell repertoires in COVID-19. Study information: Sample material is recorded as cDNA or gDNA derived from T cells, B-cell-depleted T cells, or PBMCs.

This CDR3 spans 13 amino acids. Germline loops: CDR1 SGHRS, CDR2 YFSETQ. Deletions cut 2 bases from V and 10 bases from J, with 13 bases between. Authors' methods: Quantification of nucleated cells was approximated via reference gene primer amplification. The protocol was immunoSEQ multiplex PCR, while the TCRdb copy is restricted to in-frame clones and leaves out a portion. The V and J calls and the clone size are those of that table, but D and trimming were determined from the DNA. Among fewer than 650,000 clones listed, approximately 91% were seen once. In this sample, this clone turned up a few times. Seattle's enrolled individuals joined amid active infection and were then monitored longitudinally.

The TCR was taken from a woman aged 50 to 60 with COVID-19, enrolled during active disease. What was sequenced was peripheral blood. The J gene is TRBJ2-1, the V gene TRBV5-1; a weak D match, TRBD1 (6 bases). CDR3: CASSFTQGHEQFF. The DNA for the CDR3 is TGCGCCAGCAGCTTTACACAGGGTCACGAGCAGTTCTTC.